Described below is a single TCR beta chain sequence and its context. The antigen remains undetermined. CDR1 is ENHRY and CDR2 is SYGVKD in the germline V gene. V trimming: 8 bases; J trimming: 4 bases; junction bases outside the gene matches: 6. The CDR3 sequence is 13 residues long. These data come from a study of shared clonotypes between healthy human individuals. Study-level results: Represented genetic and exposure-history diversity was restricted by having few donors.

At the deep level, the assay was run. Each cell subset's genomic DNA was divided evenly among several immunoSEQ plates. Data came from immunoSEQ multiplex PCR; TCRdb stores just in-frame clones and leaves some out. The data show over 700,000 clones, 55% to 75% seen once. This sequence was found in a woman in her thirties in good health. This chain links TRBV10-3 with TRBJ2-7; 9 bases line up with TRBD2. Sequenced sample: memory CD4+ T cells sorted from blood. Subset indicated: CD45RA-negative fraction. The CDR3 DNA follows: TGTGCCATCGCAACTAGCGGGTATTACGAGCAGTACTTC. Translation gives CAIATSGYYEQYF.